These 18 T cell receptor beta chains originate from one sample sequenced in a study of beta chain features in type 1 diabetes. Study results and caveats: Within each of all four CD4+ subsets, Type 1 diabetes patients had TCRB CDR3s that were moderately but significantly shorter.

The antigens for these receptors are not known. The entirety of the isolated RNA underwent reverse transcription, so expressed TCRB transcripts were sequenced. Libraries were prepared by immunoSEQ multiplex PCR; TCRdb keeps only in-frame clonotypes and omits some of them. The sample yields 600,000 or so clones, roughly 12% seen once. Sequenced: naive CD4+ T cells from blood. The source is a man under 40 with type 1 diabetes.

This clone came up a few times. The chain combines TRBV28 with TRBJ1-3, with D possibly being TRBD1 (6 bases). Trimming cost V 6 bases and J 0 bases, with 18 bases left between them. CDR1 is MDHEN and CDR2 is SYDVKM in the germline V gene. This CDR3 has 17 residues. CDR3 DNA sequence: TGTGCCAGCAGGCTTGGACAGCCGGACGCCTCTGGAAACACCATATATTTT. Translated, it gives CASRLGQPDASGNTIYF.

This clone was observed a handful of times. The V gene is TRBV5-6, the J gene TRBJ2-7; possibly TRBD1 for D (5 bases). The ends were cut back, 4 bases at V and 4 bases at J, with 9 bases in the middle. In germline, CDR1 is SGHDT, CDR2 YYEEEE. The CDR3 spans 12 residues. The CDR3 sequence: CASSIDRYEQYF. The CDR3, as DNA: TGTGCCAGCAGCATCGACAGATACGAGCAGTACTTC.

On this clone itself: This CDR3 is missing its conserved last phenylalanine or tryptophan, likely due to a read error. The chain carries TRBV4-3 and TRBJ1-5; a possible D gene is TRBD1 (5 bases). The CDR3 loop spans 15 amino acids. V lost 0 bases and J 6 bases, leaving 12 bases between the germline ends. CDR1 is LGHNA and CDR2 is YSLEER in the germline V gene. CDR3 in DNA: TGCGCCAGCAGCCAAGATGTGCGGGGCAGTCAGCCCCAGCATCTT. Its translation: CASSQDVRGSQPQHL.

The CDR3 loop is CASSFAPIEAFF. Written as DNA, the CDR3 is TGTGCCAGCAGCTTCGCCCCTATTGAAGCTTTCTTT. The rearrangement links TRBV7-2 to TRBJ1-1; D uncertain. The length of the CDR3 is 12 residues. The germline V gene encodes CDR1 SGHTA and CDR2 FQGNSA. The V end was cut by 3 bases, the J end by 7 bases, with 9 bases between.

The J gene is TRBJ1-2, the V gene TRBV27, with 9 bases fitting TRBD1. The germline V gene encodes CDR1 MNHEY and CDR2 SMNVEV (reference sequence). V was pared by 6 bases and J by 6 bases, with 5 bases of the junction left unmatched. The CDR3 loop spans 13 amino acids. CDR3 protein: CASSGRTGDGYTF. CDR3 nucleotide sequence: TGTGCCAGCAGCGGCCGGACAGGGGATGGCTACACCTTC.

This clone was found a few times. V and J are TRBV5-1 and TRBJ1-4; tentative D call: TRBD1 (6 bases). The CDR3 is 16 amino acids. Germline V gene lookup returns CDR1 SGHRS and CDR2 YFSETQ. Trimming took off 4 bases at V and 3 bases at J, with 16 bases between the two ends. Here the CDR3 reads CASSPGQPAANEKLFF. As DNA, the CDR3 is TGCGCCAGCAGCCCAGGACAGCCGGCGGCTAATGAAAAACTGTTTTTT.

A few counts support this clone. The V call is TRBV2, the J call TRBJ2-5, with a weak D call TRBD2 (6 bases). Trimming took 8 bases from V and 1 from J, leaving 17 bases between them. Germline CDR1 SNHLY, CDR2 FYNNEI. The CDR3 is 15 amino acids. The CDR3 loop reads CASGERAGLQETQYF. The CDR3, as DNA: TGTGCCAGCGGAGAAAGAGCGGGTCTCCAAGAGACCCAGTACTTC.

The chain carries TRBV7-8 and TRBJ1-5; D may be TRBD1 (5 bases). The germline V and J ends were trimmed by 1 base and 6 bases, with 13 bases remaining between them. The CDR3 has 15 amino acids. Germline V gene sequence: CDR1 SGHVS, CDR2 FQNEAQ. The CDR3 sequence is CASSLVSRGGQPQHF. The CDR3 bases are TGTGCCAGCAGCTTAGTTTCTAGGGGAGGTCAGCCCCAGCATTTT. The full variable domain, its missing parts supplied by reference TRBV7-8 and TRBJ1-5, is GAGVSQSPRYKVAKRGQDVALRCDPISGHVSLFWYQQALGQGPEFLTYFQNEAQLDKSGLPSDRFFAERPEGSVSTLKIQRTQQEDSAVYLCASSLVSRGGQPQHFGDGTRLSIL.

This clone was counted a few times. The chain combines TRBV7-3 with TRBJ2-2; 12 bases are a match to TRBD1. The CDR3 extends over 16 amino acids. Losses at the gene ends were 2 bases for V and 2 bases for J; bases not matched to a gene: 0. Per the germline V gene, CDR1 is SGHTA and CDR2 is FQGTGA. This CDR3 is CASSLGTGGNTGELFF. The CDR3 bases are TGTGCCAGCAGCTTAGGGACAGGGGGCAACACCGGGGAGCTGTTTTTT. The variable domain in full, completed from reference TRBV7-3 and TRBJ2-2, reads GAGVSQTPSNKVTEKGKYVELRCDPISGHTALYWYRQSLGQGPEFLIYFQGTGAADDSGLPNDRFFAVRPEGSVSTLKIQRTERGDSAVYLCASSLGTGGNTGELFFGEGSRLTVL.

The J gene is TRBJ2-7, the V gene TRBV11-1, with D perhaps matching TRBD1 (5 bases). The CDR3 length is 15 residues. The V and J ends lost 2 bases and 0 bases respectively, with 11 bases between them. Germline CDR1 reads SGHAT; CDR2 reads FQDESV (reference sequence). CDR3 sequence reads: CASSLTGAGSYEQYF. For the CDR3, the DNA is TGTGCCAGCAGCTTAACTGGGGCAGGCTCCTACGAGCAGTACTTC. Complete variable domain (other parts from reference TRBV11-1 and TRBJ2-7): EAEVAQSPRYKITEKSQAVAFWCDPISGHATLYWYRQILGQGPELLVQFQDESVVDDSQLPKDRFSAERLKGVDSTLKIQPAELGDSAMYLCASSLTGAGSYEQYFGPGTRLTVT.

This clone was seen a few times. V and J are TRBV7-2 and TRBJ2-7; a possible D gene is TRBD2 (6 bases). The CDR3 is made up of 17 amino acids. Trimming took off 4 bases at V and 0 bases at J, with 19 bases between the two ends. The V gene's germline CDR1 is SGHTA and CDR2 FQGNSA. The DNA for the CDR3 is TGTGCCAGCAGCTCGCGCCCCCAGGTACTAGCCTCCTACGAGCAGTACTTC. It yields the protein CASSSRPQVLASYEQYF.

The chain has TRBV5-1 and TRBJ2-1, with 9 bases fitting TRBD2. After removal of 9 bases from V and 9 bases from J, the junction contained 10 bases not matched to a gene. The CDR3 has 13 amino acids. Germline CDR1 is SGHRS and CDR2 is YFSETQ. CDR3 sequence reads: CATSSGGSGEQFF. DNA for the CDR3: TGCGCCACCTCAAGCGGGGGGAGTGGTGAGCAGTTCTTC.

This chain connects TRBV4-2 to TRBJ2-1; 9 bases are a match to TRBD2. This CDR3 region has 16 residues. Germline CDR1 reads LGHNA; CDR2 reads YNFKEQ. The J segment lost 2 bases and the V segment lost 0 bases, leaving 2 bases of the junction unmatched. The CDR3 sequence: CASSQEAGGTYNEQFF. The DNA of the CDR3 is TGTGCCAGCAGCCAAGAAGCGGGGGGAACCTACAATGAGCAGTTCTTC.

The gene calls are TRBV4-3 and TRBJ2-7, with 7 bases lining up with TRBD1. Germline loops: CDR1 LGHNA, CDR2 YSLEER. Unmatched junction bases numbered 15, after V lost 3 bases and J lost 4 bases. This CDR3 is built from 17 residues. This CDR3 is CASSQEWNAGGRYEQYF. Here the CDR3 DNA reads TGCGCCAGCAGCCAGGAGTGGAATGCAGGGGGTAGGTACGAGCAGTACTTC.

The J gene is TRBJ2-1, the V gene TRBV18; D not certain. The length of the CDR3 is 14 residues. CDR1 and CDR2 (germline): KGHSH, LQKENI. V was clipped by 0 bases and J by 4 bases, with 7 bases between them. CDR3 sequence reads: CASSPPVDYNEQFF. CDR3 DNA: TGTGCCAGCTCACCACCGGTGGATTACAATGAGCAGTTCTTC.

This clone was counted a few times. This rearrangement joins TRBV7-9 to TRBJ2-1; D possibly corresponds to TRBD2 (6 bases). Germline V gene lookup returns CDR1 SEHNR and CDR2 FQNEAQ (reference sequence). This CDR3 is 15 amino acids long. Trimming took off 5 bases at V and 1 base at J, with 12 bases between the two ends. CDR3 sequence (DNA): TGTGCCAGCAGCCCCACGGGGACTTCCTACAATGAGCAGTTCTTC. Translation: CASSPTGTSYNEQFF.

This clone appeared a few times. The gene calls are TRBV6-1 and TRBJ1-1; D may be TRBD1 (5 bases). The V gene lost 7 bases and the J gene lost 6 bases, with 15 bases spanning the gap. The CDR3 contains 13 residues. Germline values: CDR1 MNHNS, CDR2 SASEGT. The CDR3 region is CASTGRGLSEAFF. CDR3 coding DNA: TGTGCCAGCACCGGTAGGGGATTGTCTGAAGCTTTCTTT.

This clone was counted only a few times. The chain couples TRBV7-2 to TRBJ2-7, with D possibly being TRBD2 (6 bases). The V end was cut by 5 bases, the J end by 6 bases, with 17 bases between. The CDR3 has 14 amino acids. The germline V gene encodes CDR1 SGHTA and CDR2 FQGNSA. CDR3 in DNA: TGTGCCAGCAGCCTTGCGGAGGGCGGGGCCGAGCAGTACTTC. It is translated as CASSLAEGGAEQYF.